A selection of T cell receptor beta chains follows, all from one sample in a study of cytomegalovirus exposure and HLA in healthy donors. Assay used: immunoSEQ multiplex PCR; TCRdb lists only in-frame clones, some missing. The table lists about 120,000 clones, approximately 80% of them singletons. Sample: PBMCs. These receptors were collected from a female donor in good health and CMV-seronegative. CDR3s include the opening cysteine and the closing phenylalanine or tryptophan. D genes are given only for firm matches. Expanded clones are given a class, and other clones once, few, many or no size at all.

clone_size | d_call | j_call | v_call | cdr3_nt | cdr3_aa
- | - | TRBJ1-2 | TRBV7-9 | TGTGCCAGCACTGAGAAGTCTAACTATGGCTACACCTTC | CASTEKSNYGYTF
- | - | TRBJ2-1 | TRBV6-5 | TGTGCCAGCAGTTACGGTGAGGGTTCCAATGAGCAGTTCTTC | CASSYGEGSNEQFF
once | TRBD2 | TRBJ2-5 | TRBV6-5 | TGTGCCAGTGGGGGGGTGGAAGAGACCCAGTACTTC | CASGGVEETQYF
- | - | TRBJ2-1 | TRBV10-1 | TGCGCCAGCAGTGCCGGAGTAAGCAATGAGCAGTTCTTC | CASSAGVSNEQFF
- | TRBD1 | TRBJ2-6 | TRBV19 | TGTGCCAGTAGGGGGGACGGACAGGGGGCTGGGGCCAACGTCCTGACTTTC | CASRGDGQGAGANVLTF
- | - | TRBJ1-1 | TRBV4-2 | TGTGCCAGCAGCCAGTCACAAGTCACGAACACTGAAGCTTTCTTT | CASSQSQVTNTEAFF
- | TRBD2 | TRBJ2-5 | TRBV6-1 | TGTGCCAGCAGGAAACCGGGACTAGCGGGTGAGACCCAGTACTTC | CASRKPGLAGETQYF
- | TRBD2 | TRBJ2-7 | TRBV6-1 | TGTGCCAGCAGTTGGACTAGCGGGGGATCCTACGAGCAGTACTTC | CASSWTSGGSYEQYF
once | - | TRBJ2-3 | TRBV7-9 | TGTGCCAGCAGCCTGTTAACAGATACGCAGTATTTT | CASSLLTDTQYF
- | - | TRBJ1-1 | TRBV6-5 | TGTGCCAGCAGTCGAGATACTGAAGCTTTCTTT | CASSRDTEAFF